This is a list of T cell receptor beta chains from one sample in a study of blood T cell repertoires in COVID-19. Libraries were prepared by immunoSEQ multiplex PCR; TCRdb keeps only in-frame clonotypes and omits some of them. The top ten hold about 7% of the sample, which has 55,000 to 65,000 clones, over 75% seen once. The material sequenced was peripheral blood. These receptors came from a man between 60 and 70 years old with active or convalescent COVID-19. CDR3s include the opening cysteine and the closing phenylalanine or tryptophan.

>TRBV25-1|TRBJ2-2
CASSESAGFTGELFF
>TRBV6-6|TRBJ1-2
CASSYSRDKSGYTF
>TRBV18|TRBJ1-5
CASSPRQGNSNQPQHF
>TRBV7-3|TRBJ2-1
CASSFMRGGEQFF
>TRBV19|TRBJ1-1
CASNVDRKSVGQNTEAFF
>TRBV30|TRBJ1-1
CAYTDRGRWGTEAFF
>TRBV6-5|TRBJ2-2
CASTQRGGRTGELFF
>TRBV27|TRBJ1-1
CASSPIYGQGATEAFF
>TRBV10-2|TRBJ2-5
CASSPNGQGWETQYF
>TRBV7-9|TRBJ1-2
CASSLTGARGYTF
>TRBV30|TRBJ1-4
CAWSGGLNEKLFF
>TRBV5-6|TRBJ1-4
CASSLIRDGNEKLFF
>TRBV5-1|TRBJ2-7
CASRASDYEQYF
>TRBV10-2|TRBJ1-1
CASSVWRGLTEAFF
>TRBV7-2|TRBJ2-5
CASSLRTSRETQYF
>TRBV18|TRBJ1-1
CASSPPGVPGVTEAFF
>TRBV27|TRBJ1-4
CASSSTTATNEKLFF
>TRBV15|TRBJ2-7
CATSRDLEYEQYF
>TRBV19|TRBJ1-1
CASSTGQKNTEAFF
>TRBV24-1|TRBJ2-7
CATVSFGWGGKGEQYF
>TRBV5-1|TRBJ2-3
CASSPDTDTQYF
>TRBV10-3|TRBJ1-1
CAISESEREAFF
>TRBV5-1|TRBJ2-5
CASSVGTGEETQYF
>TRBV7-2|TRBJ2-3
CASSLRQRPSTDTQYF
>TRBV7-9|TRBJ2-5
CASSLGQQFWETQYF
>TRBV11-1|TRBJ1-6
CASSPSSSPLHF
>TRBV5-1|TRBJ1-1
CASSLVSGSTEAFF
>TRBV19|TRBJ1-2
CASNPPGLGGYGYTF
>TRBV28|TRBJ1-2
CASSPGGVNYGYTF
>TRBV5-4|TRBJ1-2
CASTQDREKRWAF
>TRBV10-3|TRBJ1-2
CAIRVGATKNGYTF
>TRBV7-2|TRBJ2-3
CASNPGADTQYF